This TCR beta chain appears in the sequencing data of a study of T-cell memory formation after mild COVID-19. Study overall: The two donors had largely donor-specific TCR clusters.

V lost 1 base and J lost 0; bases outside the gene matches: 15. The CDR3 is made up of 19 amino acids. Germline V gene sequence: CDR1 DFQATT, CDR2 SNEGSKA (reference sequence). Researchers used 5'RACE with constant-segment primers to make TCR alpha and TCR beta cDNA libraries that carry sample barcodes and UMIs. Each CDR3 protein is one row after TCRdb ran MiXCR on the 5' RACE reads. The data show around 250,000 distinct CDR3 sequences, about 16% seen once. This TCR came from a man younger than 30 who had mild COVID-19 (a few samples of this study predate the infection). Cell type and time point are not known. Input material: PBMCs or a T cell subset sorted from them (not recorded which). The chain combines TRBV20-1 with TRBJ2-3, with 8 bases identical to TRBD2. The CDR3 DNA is TGCAGTGCTAGAGCGGGAGATGAGCGGGGGACCTATAGCACAGATACGCAGTATTTT. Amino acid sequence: CSARAGDERGTYSTDTQYF.